The rows below give T cell receptor beta chains drawn from one sample of a study of cytomegalovirus exposure and HLA in healthy donors. Using immunoSEQ multiplex PCR, the repertoire was profiled, and TCRdb retains in-frame clones only, with some absent. The sample includes hundreds of thousands of clones, around 83% of them seen just once. Sequences were obtained from PBMCs. The receptor set was obtained from a girl aged 10-17 years in good health and CMV-seronegative. CDR3s leave out the opening cysteine and the closing phenylalanine or tryptophan. Each record gives: J gene, D gene, V gene, CDR3 protein. D genes are given only for firm matches.

>TRBJ2-4|NA|TRBV6-1
ASSDMEGLRDIQY
>TRBJ1-4|NA|TRBV6-1
ASSSTPGAQEKLF
>TRBJ2-3|TRBD2|TRBV5-4
ASSLKSGGFSTDTQY
>TRBJ1-2|TRBD1|TRBV7-3
ASSQRQGIRSYGYT
>TRBJ2-1|TRBD2|TRBV6-1
ASAGTSGNEQF
>TRBJ1-2|NA|TRBV19
ASSTQTDPNYGYT
>TRBJ1-4|NA|TRBV19
ASGLRGMDEKLF
>NA|NA|TRBV4-2
ASSQDLTNIYEQY
>TRBJ2-7|TRBD1|TRBV7-8
ASSLQGDLNEQY
>TRBJ2-5|TRBD1|TRBV5-4
ASSLGTGVGTQY
>TRBJ2-3|NA|TRBV5-1
ASSLAEGGGSPDTQY
>TRBJ1-5|NA|TRBV6-1
ASSEARGYQPQH
>TRBJ1-2|NA|TRBV6-6
ASSYSNGAATYGYT
>TRBJ1-5|NA|TRBV27
ASSLREGGWPQH
>TRBJ1-2|NA|TRBV6-5
ASSYWDGGGYGYT
>TRBJ2-7|NA|TRBV23-1
ASSQSGRYEQY
>TRBJ1-4|TRBD1|TRBV6-5
ASSVRGANEKLF
>TRBJ2-1|TRBD1|TRBV25-1
ASKRTGVNEQF
>TRBJ1-2|TRBD1|TRBV19
ASSAVGQDYGYT
>TRBJ1-1|NA|TRBV20-1
SARLPEAF
>TRBJ1-1|NA|TRBV28
ASRNSYLRPEAF
>TRBJ2-2|NA|TRBV9
ASSARGDSANTGELF
>TRBJ1-4|TRBD1|TRBV28
ASSPSGGAHEKLF
>TRBJ1-1|TRBD1|TRBV28
ASLPGQLSRNTEAF
>TRBJ1-2|TRBD1|TRBV20-1
RVTGEGYT
>TRBJ2-7|NA|TRBV5-1
ASSLADTRLSYEQY
>TRBJ1-1|NA|TRBV7-9
ASSFAALNTEAF
>TRBJ2-1|NA|TRBV27
ASRGGKLQTYNEQF
>TRBJ1-3|NA|TRBV30
AWSSGFSGNTIY
>TRBJ2-3|NA|TRBV28
ASSFADTQY
>TRBJ1-5|NA|TRBV7-3
ASFLGVQPQH
>TRBJ2-1|NA|TRBV28
ASWATTGRNEQF
>TRBJ1-5|NA|TRBV7-2
ASSLDSGNQPQH
>TRBJ2-2|NA|TRBV20-1
SVFLGELF
>TRBJ1-1|TRBD1|TRBV5-4
ASSWTGALSNEAF
>TRBJ1-1|NA|TRBV7-9
ASSAEPRAEAF
>TRBJ2-7|NA|TRBV6-5
AGSIMARSYEQY
>TRBJ2-1|NA|TRBV5-1
ASSLSLTASYNEQF
>TRBJ2-3|TRBD1|TRBV10-2
ASSRGGGQASTDTQY
>TRBJ1-2|NA|TRBV10-3
AILDYQRDGYT
>TRBJ2-1|NA|TRBV5-1
ASSPGGSSYNEQF
>TRBJ1-2|NA|TRBV29-1
SASGGEANYGYT
>TRBJ1-2|TRBD1|TRBV28
ASRPQGEGGYT
>TRBJ2-3|TRBD1|TRBV2
ASSRTGGTDTQY
>TRBJ2-1|TRBD2|TRBV5-1
ATRATSGRAQGNEQF
>TRBJ2-7|TRBD1|TRBV27
ASSLSGTGLFEQY
>TRBJ1-1|TRBD1|TRBV27
ASSLLQGTLRDAF
>TRBJ1-1|NA|TRBV7-9
SSSWPQIEAF
>TRBJ1-1|NA|TRBV5-4
ASSLDPRGAGNTEAF
>TRBJ1-1|TRBD1|TRBV5-1
ASSLGTGAGDTEAF
>TRBJ2-7|NA|TRBV28
ASSPNGPYEQY
>TRBJ1-1|TRBD1|TRBV7-9
ASSSGDRLNTEAF
>TRBJ2-7|NA|TRBV10-2
ASSVASIPYEQY
>TRBJ1-1|NA|TRBV7-9
ASSLAQGQDTEAF
>TRBJ1-3|NA|TRBV28
ASSLEKMESSGNTIY
>TRBJ2-1|TRBD1|TRBV6-4
ASSPGQGYNEQF
>TRBJ1-1|NA|TRBV2
ASSERGTEAF